Listed here is a single T cell receptor (beta chain). Between the trimmed V and J ends, which lost 1 base and 5 bases, there was a span of 23 bases. Per germline, CDR1 SGHVS and CDR2 FQNEAQ. This CDR3 is built from 19 residues. The method was immunoSEQ multiplex PCR; TCRdb's version includes in-frame clones alone and lacks a portion of them. Among tens of thousands of clones listed, 75% to 95% were seen once. The data belong to a study of T cell changes during pregnancy in multiple sclerosis. V usage is TRBV7-8 and J usage is TRBJ2-2, with TRBD1 as a possible D gene (6 bases). The sequence came from a female donor with multiple sclerosis, enrolled in a pregnancy study. Source: CD4+ T cells from peripheral blood mononuclear cells, taken before pregnancy. As DNA, the CDR3 is TGTGCCAGCAGCTTAGATCGATTTCGGACAGAAAAGGGGACCGGGGAGCTGTTTTTT. Translation: CASSLDRFRTEKGTGELFF. Based on the CDR3 plus reference TRBV7-8 and TRBJ2-2, the full variable domain is GAGVSQSPRYKVAKRGQDVALRCDPISGHVSLFWYQQALGQGPEFLTYFQNEAQLDKSGLPSDRFFAERPEGSVSTLKIQRTQQEDSAVYLCASSLDRFRTEKGTGELFFGEGSRLTVL.